This T cell receptor beta chain was sequenced for a study of blood T cell repertoires in COVID-19. Original handling: Estimated nucleated cell counts came from reference gene primer amplification. Here immunoSEQ multiplex PCR was the method, and the copy in TCRdb shows in-frame clones only, minus some. V, J and clone size reflect that table, while D and trimming were determined from the DNA. The sample holds approximately 96,000 clones, 90% seen once. Germline V gives CDR1 SEHNR, CDR2 FQNEAQ (reference sequence). The CDR3 length is 12 residues. Trimming took off 5 bases at V and 3 bases at J, with 7 bases between the two ends.

The receptor was isolated from a man aged 55 to 70 with acute or convalescent COVID-19. Sequenced: peripheral blood. The chain joins TRBV7-9 to TRBJ1-1; the D is unclear. CDR3 nucleotides: TGTGCCAGCAGCCCCCGGGACACTGAAGCTTTCTTT. It yields the protein CASSPRDTEAFF. The full variable domain, in which reference TRBV7-9 and TRBJ1-1 provide the parts outside the CDR3, is DTGVSQNPRHKITKRGQNVTFRCDPISEHNRLYWYRQTLGQGPEFLTYFQNEAQLEKSRLLSDRFSAERPKGSFSTLEIQRTEQGDSAMYLCASSPRDTEAFFGQGTRLTVV.